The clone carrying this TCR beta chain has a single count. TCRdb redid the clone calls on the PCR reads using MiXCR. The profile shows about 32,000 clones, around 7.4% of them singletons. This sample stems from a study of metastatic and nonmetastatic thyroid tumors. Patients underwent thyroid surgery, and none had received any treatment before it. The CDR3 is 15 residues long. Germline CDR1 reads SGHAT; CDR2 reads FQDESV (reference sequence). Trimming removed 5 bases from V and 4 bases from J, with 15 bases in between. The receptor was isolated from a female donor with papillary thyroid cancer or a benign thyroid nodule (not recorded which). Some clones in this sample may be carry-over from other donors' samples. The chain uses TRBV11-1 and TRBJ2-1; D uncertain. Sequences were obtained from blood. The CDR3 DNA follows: TGTGCCAGCAGCAATCGGTACATAAGGTACAATGAGCAGTTCTTC. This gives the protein CASSNRYIRYNEQFF.